Described below is a single TCR beta chain sequence and its context. The sample comes from a study of blood T cell repertoires in COVID-19. The CDR3 is 13 residues long. Trimming stripped 0 bases from V and 7 bases from J, with 7 bases between. The germline V gene has CDR1 SGHAT and CDR2 FQNNGV. Generated by immunoSEQ multiplex PCR, the TCRdb table keeps only in-frame clones and is missing some. The profile shows roughly 200,000 clones, more than 70% of them singletons. The TCR comes from a man in his forties with acute COVID-19. Specimen: PBMCs or T cells enriched from blood (not recorded which). This chain joins TRBV11-2 and TRBJ1-5; D may be TRBD1 (5 bases). The CDR3 sequence: CASSLDQGQPQHF. CDR3 nucleotides: TGTGCCAGCAGCTTAGATCAGGGCCAGCCCCAGCATTTT.